This entry features one TCR beta chain sequence. The antigen it recognizes is unknown. Qualities for individual bases were not recorded, and no much larger clone is one base off. In the ophthalmopathy patients, disease was moderately to severely active, with a Clinical Activity Score of 3 or more, a NOSPECS grade of 4 or more, and a duration of less than 3 months. The study excluded patients with uncontrolled infections, other autoimmune diseases, pregnancy or lactation. Clinical symptoms, serum thyroxine and TRAb, thyroid ultrasound, and orbital computed tomography formed the basis for the diagnoses. PBMCs were separated from around 9.1 ml of fresh peripheral blood using Ficoll-Paque density gradient centrifugation. Trizol reagent was used to extract total RNA, and RNA quality was then checked on an Agilent 2100 Bioanalyzer. The source of the sample is a study of T cells in Graves' hyperthyroidism and ophthalmopathy (dated by TCRdb to about 2019). In terms of the full investigation: Peripheral blood was collected at initial diagnosis, before any treatment. The 75 to 100 discovery patients were randomly split 7:3 into training and test sets. TCR V-J signatures able to tell the groups apart were searched for in a discovery cohort of more than 90 patients, of whom over 40 had Graves' ophthalmopathy and roughly 58 had stable Graves' hyperthyroidism. The study also compared thyroid tissue and blood T-cell repertoires from several Graves' hyperthyroidism patients. Following sampling, methimazole starting at 30 mg daily was given to hyperthyroidism patients, and high-dose intravenous methylprednisolone was given to ophthalmopathy patients. The paper reports TCR Vbeta CDR3 sequencing of approximately 140 peripheral blood samples: some 44 ophthalmopathy, fewer than 80 hyperthyroidism and around 17 progressor patients. An independent validation cohort of about 19 hyperthyroidism patients and approximately 16 patients who later progressed to ophthalmopathy tested prospective prediction of ophthalmopathy.

There are 18 amino acids in the CDR3, from cysteine to phenylalanine inclusive. Only the CDR3 portion is preserved as DNA: 54 bases, with reading frame beginning at the first base. Germline trimming amounts to 7 bases on V and 2 bases on J, with 14 as the count of junction bases outside the gene matches. TCR beta CDR3 regions were amplified from RNA transcripts. For the first round of RT-PCR on the TCR CDR3, the HTBI primer set was used together with the Qiagen OneStep RT-PCR kit. Libraries were constructed in a second round of multiplex PCR, after which size selection and purification were performed. Paired-end sequencing of the libraries was performed with 100 bp reads on an Illumina HiSeq2000. In the original analysis: Raw data were processed with SOAPnuke, discarding reads with adapters, uncalled bases, mean Phred below 15, or no exact constant-primer or identifier match. High-quality paired reads were merged using COPE v1.2.5, and each unique nucleotide sequence was defined as a clonotype. Clonotypes were aligned to IMGT TRBV, TRBD and TRBJ reference segments using MiTCR v1.1. Only V-J combinations with frequency above 0.0001, covering approximately 99% of repertoires, were analysed. A TCS score was defined as the ratio of F50 (clonal expansion) to E x V (chaos), with BLOSUM62-based TCRdist applied between CDR3 peptides within each V-J. Welch's t-statistics and random forest reduced 500 to 550 V-J features to some 14, which were used in a naive Bayes classifier (R e1071). TCRdb handled the public reads itself, with Q25 trimming in fastp and clone calling in MiXCR, and kept productive beta chains. Rows are combined by CDR3 protein, so each entry shows the most common genes and DNA. TCRdb, rather than the study authors, made the V and J calls. The sample table records hundreds of thousands of distinct CDR3 sequences; roughly 15% of these occur just once. The leading ten clones occupy approximately 12% of the sample.

Results and caveats for the whole study, not just this receptor: No statistical method was used to set the sample size in advance, and investigators knew the group allocation. During validation, the model predicted progression to ophthalmopathy a median of about 5.9 months ahead of onset, with approximately 70% sensitivity and more than 72% specificity. Ophthalmopathy was separated from stable hyperthyroidism by a 13 V-J signature model, with roughly 88% sensitivity and 81% to 82% specificity obtained in cross-validation and 80%/75% obtained in testing. Blood samples also contained most of the expanded thyroid clonotypes (frequency above 0.001), which suggests that blood repertoires may reflect thyroid immune responses.

This receptor chain uses TRBV12-3 or TRBV12-4 and TRBJ2-3; 11 bases in the junction line up with TRBD2. The TCR sequence derives from a woman aged 45-60 years with Graves' ophthalmopathy. The sample taken for sequencing was blood. The CDR3 reads CASNRGLAGGPDTDTQYF. Read as DNA, the sequence is TGTGCCAGCAACCGGGGTCTAGCGGGGGGCCCCGACACAGATACGCAGTATTTT.